This is a list of T cell receptor beta chains from one sample in a study of beta chain features in type 1 diabetes. Clones were sequenced by immunoSEQ multiplex PCR, and TCRdb holds only the in-frame ones, with some missing. The table records about 410,000 clones, about 15% of them present only once. The specimen sequenced was naive CD4+ T cells from blood. These receptors were taken from a man aged 25-40 years in good health. CDR3s include the opening cysteine and the closing phenylalanine or tryptophan. The D gene is left open where the match is weak. Clone size, where shown, is once, few, many, or a class for clones that have expanded.

cdr3_nt,cdr3_aa,d_call,j_call,v_call,clone_size
TGCAGCGTTGAAGCCCGGTTCACAGATACGCAGTATTTT,CSVEARFTDTQYF,-,TRBJ2-3,TRBV29-1,few
TGTGCCAGCAGCTTTCGGCGGAGTAGCTCCTACAATGAGCAGTTCTTC,CASSFRRSSSYNEQFF,-,TRBJ2-1,TRBV5-6,-
TGCGCCAGCAGCCAAGTCCCGGGACTGGGCACTGAAGCTTTCTTT,CASSQVPGLGTEAFF,-,TRBJ1-1,TRBV4-3,few
TGCGCCAGCAGCCAAGAAGATCGAGCGGGACAGACCTACGAGCAGTACTTC,CASSQEDRAGQTYEQYF,-,TRBJ2-7,TRBV4-1,few
TGTGCCAGCTCACCAGCCGTTGAAAAACTGTTTTTT,CASSPAVEKLFF,-,TRBJ1-4,TRBV18,-
TGTGCCAGCAGCGTAGAGGACCGAGAGCGGGAAAGGGGGACCCAGTACTTC,CASSVEDRERERGTQYF,TRBD2,TRBJ2-5,TRBV9,-
TGTGCCAGCAGCCCCTCAGTGATAACTATGAGGCCGAGCTCTGGGGCCAACGTCCTGACTTTC,CASSPSVITMRPSSGANVLTF,-,TRBJ2-6,TRBV9,-
TGTGCCAGCAGCGTAGTAGACTATTCCCCGTTGGAGACCCAGTACTTC,CASSVVDYSPLETQYF,-,TRBJ2-5,TRBV9,-
TGCGCCAGCAGCCCTACCCTGGGGATTTCCAATCAGCCCCAGCATTTT,CASSPTLGISNQPQHF,-,TRBJ1-5,TRBV4-1,few
TGCAGCTTGCGCTCTCTTATGAACACTGAAGCTTTCTTT,CSLRSLMNTEAFF,-,TRBJ1-1,TRBV29-1,few
TGTGCCTGGAGTGTCGGCGGAGGAATCCGGCCCCAGCATTTT,CAWSVGGGIRPQHF,-,TRBJ1-5,TRBV30,few
TGCAGCCGGGGACAGAAGCCCAAAAACATTCAGTACTTC,CSRGQKPKNIQYF,TRBD1,TRBJ2-4,TRBV29-1,few
TGTGCCATCAGATCCGACAGGGAGAACACTGAAGCTTTCTTT,CAIRSDRENTEAFF,TRBD1,TRBJ1-1,TRBV10-3,-
TGTGCCAGCAGCCGCCGCCCGGATGAAAAACTGTTTTTT,CASSRRPDEKLFF,-,TRBJ1-4,TRBV7-9,few
TGTGCCAGCAGACGGACGACTGGATCCTACGAGCAGTACTTC,CASRRTTGSYEQYF,-,TRBJ2-7,TRBV7-9,-
TGTGCCAGCTTGCCAGGGAAATTCAACACTGAAGCTTTCTTT,CASLPGKFNTEAFF,-,TRBJ1-1,TRBV7-6,-
TGCAGTGCTTCGAAAGAGACCCAGTACTTC,CSASKETQYF,-,TRBJ2-5,TRBV20-1,-
TGTGCCAGCAGCTTGGACCCTATTATAGCCAAAAACATTCAGTACTTC,CASSLDPIIAKNIQYF,-,TRBJ2-4,TRBV7-2,few
TGTGCCTGGAGTCCTATCCGGTCCGGAGGAAGCAATCAGCCCCAGCATTTT,CAWSPIRSGGSNQPQHF,-,TRBJ1-5,TRBV30,few
TGTGCCATCAGTGAGCGCTACGAGCAGTACTTC,CAISERYEQYF,-,TRBJ2-7,TRBV10-3,-
TGTGCCAGCAGGCCCTTAACGGGAGGGCCACACAATGAGCAGTTCTTC,CASRPLTGGPHNEQFF,TRBD2,TRBJ2-1,TRBV11-2,-
TGTGCCAGCAGCCGTCCCGGGACAGGGGCCTACAATGAGCAGTTCTTC,CASSRPGTGAYNEQFF,TRBD1,TRBJ2-1,TRBV9,-
TGTGCCAGCAGTGTGGGGACAGGGGCTAATGAAAAACTGTTTTTT,CASSVGTGANEKLFF,TRBD1,TRBJ1-4,TRBV25-1,-
TGCGCCAGCAGCCTGACTAGCGGGAAAAAGGATACGCAGTATTTT,CASSLTSGKKDTQYF,TRBD2,TRBJ2-3,TRBV4-1,-
TGCGCCAGCAGCTTGGCGGGGGGCCTGGAGACCCAGTACTTC,CASSLAGGLETQYF,-,TRBJ2-5,TRBV5-1,-
TGCAGTGGGGACGATATTAGCGGGATCTACAATGAGCAGTTCTTC,CSGDDISGIYNEQFF,TRBD2,TRBJ2-1,TRBV29-1,few
TGTGCCAGCAGCTTAGGTCCGTCGAGCTCCTACAATGAGCAGTTCTTC,CASSLGPSSSYNEQFF,-,TRBJ2-1,TRBV7-7,once
TGTGCCAGCAGTTTATGGCAGGGTACAGAGACCCAGTACTTC,CASSLWQGTETQYF,-,TRBJ2-5,TRBV27,-
TGTGCCAGCAGTTTTGGAATTGGGACCGACTATGGCTACACCTTC,CASSFGIGTDYGYTF,-,TRBJ1-2,TRBV28,-
TGTGCCAGCAGACGACTTCCGGGACAGGAGAACACTGAAGCTTTCTTT,CASRRLPGQENTEAFF,TRBD1,TRBJ1-1,TRBV27,-
TGTGCCAGCAGCCATGATGGCAGGCCGAATGAGCAGTTCTTC,CASSHDGRPNEQFF,-,TRBJ2-1,TRBV16,-
TGTGCCAGCAGCCCCGGACTGGAGACCCAGTACTTC,CASSPGLETQYF,-,TRBJ2-5,TRBV7-6,-
TGTGCCAGCAGTGAAGCGCCAGGGTATTACTACAATGAGCAGTTCTTC,CASSEAPGYYYNEQFF,-,TRBJ2-1,TRBV6-1,-
TGTGCCAGCTCACCAGCAGGGGGTATGGAGACCCAGTACTTC,CASSPAGGMETQYF,TRBD1,TRBJ2-5,TRBV18,-
TGTGCCAGCAGCTGGGACAGGGTATACAATGAGCAGTTCTTC,CASSWDRVYNEQFF,TRBD1,TRBJ2-1,TRBV11-2,-
TGTGCCAGCAGCCAGCTACAGGGGGCAATCGGGGGCTACACCTTC,CASSQLQGAIGGYTF,TRBD1,TRBJ1-2,TRBV14,few
TGTGCCTCCGCGGACGGCCTCAATCAGCCCCAGCATTTT,CASADGLNQPQHF,-,TRBJ1-5,TRBV30,-
TGTGCCAGCAGCCCCGGTAGGGACCGGAACACTGAAGCTTTCTTT,CASSPGRDRNTEAFF,-,TRBJ1-1,TRBV9,-
TGTGCCAGCGAGGGTCGGGGCTCCCTCCACTTT,CASEGRGSLHF,-,TRBJ1-6,TRBV25-1,-
TGTGCCAGTACCGGGACACACCTAGCCAAAAACATTCAGTACTTC,CASTGTHLAKNIQYF,-,TRBJ2-4,TRBV19,-
TGTGCCAGCAGTAGACGTACACCTACGGGCGATACGCAGTATTTT,CASSRRTPTGDTQYF,-,TRBJ2-3,TRBV9,-
TGCAGCGTTGCTCCGAGCGGGACAGCCTACAATGAGCAGTTCTTC,CSVAPSGTAYNEQFF,-,TRBJ2-1,TRBV29-1,few
TGCGCCAGCAGCCTGAGGGGAGGGGAACGGAACACTGAAGCTTTCTTT,CASSLRGGERNTEAFF,-,TRBJ1-1,TRBV4-1,few
TGCAGCGTGGGTAAGACAGGGATGAACACTGAAGCTTTCTTT,CSVGKTGMNTEAFF,TRBD1,TRBJ1-1,TRBV29-1,few
TGCGCCAGCAGCTTGGCCATTGATTTAGCCAAAAACATTCAGTACTTC,CASSLAIDLAKNIQYF,-,TRBJ2-4,TRBV5-1,-
TGTGCCAGCTCACTGGACAGCTCCTACGAGCAGTACTTC,CASSLDSSYEQYF,-,TRBJ2-7,TRBV18,few